This is a list of T cell receptor beta chains from one sample in a study of T cells in Graves' hyperthyroidism and ophthalmopathy. TCRdb ran MiXCR on the multiplex PCR reads and lists one entry per CDR3 protein. In the table there are about 580,000 distinct CDR3 sequences, approximately 44% of which are singletons. Sequencing input: peripheral blood or thyroid tissue (not recorded which). These TCRs come from a young woman with Graves' hyperthyroidism. The CDR3 runs from the conserved cysteine through the conserved F or W.

v_call: TRBV29-1
j_call: TRBJ2-3
cdr3_aa: CSVSGRSTDTQYF

v_call: TRBV10-3
j_call: TRBJ2-7
cdr3_aa: CASQGNPDGEQYF

v_call: TRBV7-6
j_call: TRBJ1-4
cdr3_aa: CASSSRGTSAYNEKLFF

v_call: TRBV15
j_call: TRBJ1-6
cdr3_aa: CATSRGEGSPLHF

v_call: TRBV5-1
j_call: TRBJ1-2
cdr3_aa: CASSTPGQGTDGYTF

v_call: TRBV27
j_call: TRBJ1-2
cdr3_aa: CASSLSSGGEGYTF

v_call: TRBV5-6
j_call: TRBJ1-1
cdr3_aa: CASSLFYGNTEAFF

v_call: TRBV27
j_call: TRBJ2-7
cdr3_aa: CASSLGWQGHEQYF

v_call: TRBV5-1
j_call: TRBJ1-1
cdr3_aa: CASSPGTGATEAFF

v_call: TRBV4-2
j_call: TRBJ2-5
cdr3_aa: CASSLGGGGQETQYF

v_call: TRBV29-1
j_call: TRBJ2-7
cdr3_aa: CSVRQGADEQYF

v_call: TRBV4-2
j_call: TRBJ2-3
cdr3_aa: CASSPQGADSSNTQYF

v_call: TRBV18
j_call: TRBJ1-2
cdr3_aa: CASSPVRLNYGYTF

v_call: TRBV25-1
j_call: TRBJ1-1
cdr3_aa: CASIEGAEDTEAFF

v_call: TRBV10-3
j_call: TRBJ2-1
cdr3_aa: CAISGRAFNEQFF

v_call: TRBV7-8
j_call: TRBJ2-3
cdr3_aa: CASRLAGGRPDTQYF

v_call: TRBV18
j_call: TRBJ1-1
cdr3_aa: CASSPTRDTEAFF

v_call: TRBV7-9
j_call: TRBJ2-5
cdr3_aa: CASSPRLARGGRLQETQYF

v_call: TRBV7-3
j_call: TRBJ1-2
cdr3_aa: CASSLDRVKNGYTF

v_call: TRBV9
j_call: TRBJ2-1
cdr3_aa: CASSETAPGSYNEQFF

v_call: TRBV4-3
j_call: TRBJ1-1
cdr3_aa: CASSQDRVSTEAFF

v_call: TRBV20-1
j_call: TRBJ1-4
cdr3_aa: CSARVPGQKLFF

v_call: TRBV2
j_call: TRBJ2-6
cdr3_aa: CASSVHGSGANVLTF

v_call: TRBV2
j_call: TRBJ2-7
cdr3_aa: CASSPSGRGQNYEQYF

v_call: TRBV10-3
j_call: TRBJ2-2
cdr3_aa: CAISAGPRGSGANVLTFGAGELFF